The 24 T cell receptor beta chains reported below all come from one sample, sequenced in a study of T cells in Graves' hyperthyroidism and ophthalmopathy. RNA transcripts were the template for amplifying TCR beta CDR3 regions. HTBI primers drove first-round RT-PCR of the TCR CDR3. Each CDR3 protein is one row after TCRdb ran MiXCR on the multiplex PCR reads. In the table there are a few hundred thousand distinct CDR3 sequences, roughly an eighth of which are singletons. Sequencing used blood. The source is a woman aged 18-29 years with Graves' hyperthyroidism.

This clonotype was counted at least ten times. This chain joins TRBV28 and TRBJ2-1; 13 positions agree with TRBD2. V gave up 3 bases and J gave up 7 bases; unmatched junction bases: 12. Germline V CDR1 and CDR2: MDHEN, SYDVKM. CDR3 length: 18 amino acids. This chain's CDR3 is CASSLYRTSGRRFNEQFF. DNA of the CDR3: TGTGCCAGCAGTTTGTACCGGACTAGCGGGAGAAGGTTTAATGAGCAGTTCTTC.

The rearrangement links TRBV5-6 to TRBJ2-7; 13 bases map to TRBD2. The CDR3 extends over 13 amino acids. The ends lost 9 bases at V and 5 bases at J; junction bases unmatched: 5. The germline CDR1 and CDR2 sequences are SGHDT and YYEEEE. CDR3 nucleotide sequence: TGTGCCACCCGGGGACTAGCGGGAAACGAGCAGTACTTC. This codes for CATRGLAGNEQYF.

This clonotype was counted between two and nine times. The chain employs TRBV5-1 and TRBJ2-7, with 9 bases fitting TRBD1. V dropped 8 bases and J dropped 3; count of bases not matched to a gene: 9. Germline V gene data show CDR1 as SGHRS and CDR2 as YFSETQ. The CDR3 has 14 amino acids. The CDR3 region has the DNA TGCGCCAGTAGGGGACAGGGAACATACTACGAGCAGTACTTC. It codes for CASRGQGTYYEQYF.

The table lists this clonotype with a few counts. The V call is TRBV7-8, the J call TRBJ2-2; D is unclear. V shed 1 base and J shed 6 bases, with 12 bases lying between them. Germline lookup yields CDR1 SGHVS and CDR2 FQNEAQ. CDR3 length: 15 residues. CDR3 in amino acids: CASSLVVRVPGELFF. The CDR3 DNA reads as TGTGCCAGCAGCTTAGTAGTAAGGGTCCCCGGGGAGCTGTTTTTT.

This clonotype has more than one count but fewer than ten. V is TRBV5-1 and J is TRBJ2-1, with 13 bases that match TRBD2. Losses at the gene ends were 3 bases for V and 9 bases for J; bases not matched to a gene: 6. The germline CDR1 and CDR2 sequences are SGHRS and YFSETQ. CDR3 size: 15 residues. The chain's CDR3 is CASSSGLAGVGEQFF. The CDR3 coding sequence is TGCGCCAGCAGCTCCGGACTAGCGGGAGTTGGTGAGCAGTTCTTC.

This clonotype was found a few times. The chain couples TRBV7-9 to TRBJ2-1; D is undetermined. Trimming took 5 bases from V and 2 from J, leaving 10 bases between them. Looked up from germline, CDR1 is SEHNR and CDR2 is FQNEAQ (reference sequence). The CDR3 spans 14 residues. CDR3 in amino acids: CASSPLTPYNEQFF. Here the CDR3 DNA reads TGTGCCAGCAGCCCCCTCACCCCCTACAATGAGCAGTTCTTC.

The V call is TRBV6-6, the J call TRBJ2-5; perhaps TRBD1 as D (7 bases). CDR1 MNHNY and CDR2 SVGAGI come from the germline V gene (reference sequence). The CDR3 totals 16 residues. With 0 bases removed from V and 12 bases from J, the gap between germline ends came to 23 bases. CDR3 sequence reads: CASSYSSSRGTRGKYF. The DNA of the CDR3 is TGTGCCAGCAGTTACTCCTCCAGCAGGGGGACGCGCGGGAAGTACTTC.

This clonotype was seen ten or more times. The CDR3 region has the DNA TGTGCCAGCAGCTTAGAAGTCGTTGGCGGGAGGGACTTGATGGTAACCCAGTACTTC. Translating it yields CASSLEVVGGRDLMVTQYF. The J gene is TRBJ2-5, the V gene TRBV7-8; 9 bases fit TRBD2. V lost 1 base, J lost 8 bases, and 20 bases stayed unmatched. Germline values: CDR1 SGHVS, CDR2 FQNEAQ. This CDR3 is built from 19 residues.

This clonotype was observed many times. The chain combines TRBV27 with TRBJ2-7; TRBD2 might be the D (6 bases). Trimming shortened V by 5 bases and J by 0 bases, and 14 bases separated the two germline ends. Per the germline V gene, CDR1 is MNHEY and CDR2 is SMNVEV (reference sequence). This CDR3 spans 15 amino acids. This chain's CDR3 is CASSPRGKGSYEQYF. CDR3 bases: TGTGCCAGCAGTCCCCGGGGGAAGGGCTCCTACGAGCAGTACTTC.

J is TRBJ1-5 and V is TRBV6-1, with a tentative D call TRBD1 (5 bases). The CDR3 covers 18 residues. The V end was cut by 4 bases, the J end by 0 bases, with 19 bases between. Germline CDR1 and CDR2: MNHNS and SASEGT. The CDR3 nucleotides are TGTGCCAGCAGTGCAAGGGGTCCCTGGGCCTCTAGCAATCAGCCCCAGCATTTT. Residues: CASSARGPWASSNQPQHF.

The chain links TRBV5-6 to TRBJ2-1; TRBD2 aligns across 8 bases. The CDR3 length is 16 residues. Trimming took 3 bases from V and 4 from J; bases not matched to a gene: 9. Germline loops: CDR1 SGHDT, CDR2 YYEEEE. The chain's CDR3 is CASSSPAGRDYNEQFF. The CDR3 DNA reads as TGTGCCAGCAGCTCCCCAGCCGGGAGGGATTACAATGAGCAGTTCTTC.

This clonotype was counted many times. The genes are TRBV7-2 and TRBJ1-1; TRBD1 might be the D (5 bases). The CDR3 is 16 residues long. Germline V gene sequence: CDR1 SGHTA, CDR2 FQGNSA. The germline V and J ends were trimmed by 5 bases and 1 base, with 17 bases remaining between them. The DNA for the CDR3 is TGTGCCAGCAGCACCCACGCCCCTACAGGGAACACTGAAGCTTTCTTT. Translating gives CASSTHAPTGNTEAFF.

This clonotype has at least ten counts. CDR3 DNA: TGTGCCAGCAGCACTAACACCGGGGAGCTGTTTTTT. Translating it yields CASSTNTGELFF. The chain couples TRBV7-2 to TRBJ2-2; D is unclear. CDR1 and CDR2 (germline): SGHTA, FQGNSA. This CDR3 is built from 12 residues. Trimming stripped 5 bases from V and 2 bases from J, with 3 bases between.

This clonotype came up many times. The DNA of the CDR3 is TGTGCCAGCAGTGAGGTACGCATGGGGACCGACAATGAGCAGTTCTTC. Translation: CASSEVRMGTDNEQFF. The chain combines TRBV25-1 with TRBJ2-1; perhaps D is TRBD1 or TRBD2 (5 bases each). The CDR3 consists of 16 residues. V lost 3 bases and J lost 5, with 17 bases in between. Germline V gene lookup returns CDR1 MGHDK and CDR2 SYGVNS.

This clonotype was counted once. At one of its ends the junction is not consistent with the germline gene, which may arise from a read error. The chain carries TRBV6-1 and TRBJ1-3; 8 bases are shared with TRBD1. CDR1 and CDR2 from the germline V gene are MNHNS and SASEGT. The CDR3 is made up of 14 amino acids. This CDR3 is CASSPTGAGNTICF. CDR3 nucleotides: TGTGCCAGCAGTCCGACAGGGGCTGGAAACACCATATGTTTT.

This chain connects TRBV5-6 to TRBJ1-3; TRBD1 aligns across 9 bases. The germline gives CDR1 SGHDT, CDR2 YYEEEE. With V trimmed by 0 bases and J by 3 bases, 4 bases remained unmatched. The CDR3 has 16 residues. CDR3 amino acids: CASSLVQGAVGNTIYF. The CDR3 DNA reads as TGTGCCAGCAGCTTGGTACAGGGGGCCGTTGGAAACACCATATATTTT.

In its sample, this clonotype was seen many times. V usage is TRBV27 and J usage is TRBJ2-3, with 9 positions matching TRBD2. The germline V gene has CDR1 MNHEY and CDR2 SMNVEV (reference sequence). J lost 4 bases, V lost 8 bases, and 13 bases had no gene match. The CDR3 totals 16 residues. The CDR3 DNA is TGTGCCAGCGGCCAAATAGCGGGAGTTAGTGCAGATACGCAGTATTTT. Translation: CASGQIAGVSADTQYF.

This chain uses TRBV20-1 with TRBJ2-7, with TRBD1 as a possible D gene (6 bases). The ends were cut back, 2 bases at V and 0 bases at J, with 8 bases in the middle. CDR1 and CDR2 from the germline V gene are DFQATT and SNEGSKA (reference sequence). The CDR3 runs 13 residues. CDR3 sequence (DNA): TGCAGTGCTAGAACACAGGGCTCCTACGAGCAGTACTTC. This codes for CSARTQGSYEQYF.

This clonotype was seen many times. The chain recombines TRBV12-3 or TRBV12-4 with TRBJ1-1, with 10 bases matching TRBD1. The CDR3 is 15 residues long. With V trimmed by 5 bases and J by 5 bases, 8 bases remained unmatched. The CDR3 coding sequence is TGTGCCAGCAGTGACAGGGACAGGGGCAATACTGAAGCTTTCTTT. This codes for CASSDRDRGNTEAFF.

This rearrangement joins TRBV9 to TRBJ2-2, with 9 bases matching TRBD2. The V and J ends lost 0 bases and 6 bases, in that order; junction bases with no gene match: 9. From germline, CDR1 is SGDLS and CDR2 YYNGEE. This CDR3 region has 17 residues. CDR3 residues: CASSVGSRLAGAGELFF. The CDR3 bases are TGTGCCAGCAGCGTAGGGTCGAGATTAGCGGGAGCCGGGGAGCTGTTTTTT.

Turning to this clonotype: This may come from a read error, since a much larger clone is one base off. The chain uses TRBV10-3 and TRBJ2-7; possible D gene TRBD1, 5 bases. The germline V and J ends were trimmed by 6 bases and 2 bases, with 11 bases remaining between them. Germline V gene data show CDR1 as ENHRY and CDR2 as SYGVKD. This CDR3 region has 13 residues. In DNA form, the CDR3 reads TGTGCCATCAGAGGTGGCAGGGCCTACGAGCAGTACTTC. Translated, it gives CAIRGGRAYEQYF.

This clonotype was counted at least ten times. The gene calls are TRBV6-1 and TRBJ2-1, with 14 positions matching TRBD2. V was clipped by 7 bases and J by 7 bases; unmatched bases: 12. CDR3 length: 17 amino acids. The germline CDR1 and CDR2 sequences are MNHNS and SASEGT. This CDR3 reads CASTFLGLAGVGNEQFF. The CDR3 DNA is TGTGCCAGCACTTTTCTGGGACTAGCGGGAGTAGGGAATGAGCAGTTCTTC.

The sample holds many counts of this clonotype. This chain links TRBV27 with TRBJ1-6; TRBD1 matches at 8 bases. Germline V lookup: CDR1 MNHEY, CDR2 SMNVEV (reference sequence). Germline trimming cut 4 bases from V and 8 bases from J; bases unmatched to any gene: 7. This CDR3 spans 15 amino acids. The CDR3 loop reads CASSSRQGQYSPLHF. In DNA, the CDR3 is TGTGCCAGCAGTTCGAGACAGGGGCAATATTCACCCCTCCACTTT.

This clonotype was counted ten times or more. The chain employs TRBV12-3 or TRBV12-4 and TRBJ2-2; D is possibly TRBD1 or TRBD2 (5 bases each). This CDR3 spans 14 amino acids. V lost 3 bases and J 6 bases, leaving 11 bases between the germline ends. The CDR3 DNA reads TGTGCCAGCAGTTTTCAGGGACGCTCCGGGGAGCTGTTTTTT. It codes for CASSFQGRSGELFF.